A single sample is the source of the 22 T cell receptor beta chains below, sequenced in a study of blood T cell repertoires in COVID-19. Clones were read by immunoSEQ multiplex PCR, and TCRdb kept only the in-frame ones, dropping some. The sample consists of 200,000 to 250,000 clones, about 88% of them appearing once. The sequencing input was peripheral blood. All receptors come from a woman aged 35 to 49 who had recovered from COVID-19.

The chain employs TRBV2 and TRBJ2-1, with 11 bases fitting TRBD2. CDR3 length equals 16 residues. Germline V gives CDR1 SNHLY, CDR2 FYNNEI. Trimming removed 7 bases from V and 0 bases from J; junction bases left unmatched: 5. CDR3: CASIAGGPSSYNEQFF. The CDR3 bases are TGTGCCAGCATAGCGGGGGGGCCAAGCTCCTACAATGAGCAGTTCTTC.

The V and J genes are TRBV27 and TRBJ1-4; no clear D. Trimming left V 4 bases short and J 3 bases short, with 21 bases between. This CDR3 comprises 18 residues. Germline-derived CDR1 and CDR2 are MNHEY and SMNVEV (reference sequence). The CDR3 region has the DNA TGTGCCAGCAGTTACCTCCCGGTGTCAGGCCGGTCTAATGAAAAACTGTTTTTT. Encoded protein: CASSYLPVSGRSNEKLFF.

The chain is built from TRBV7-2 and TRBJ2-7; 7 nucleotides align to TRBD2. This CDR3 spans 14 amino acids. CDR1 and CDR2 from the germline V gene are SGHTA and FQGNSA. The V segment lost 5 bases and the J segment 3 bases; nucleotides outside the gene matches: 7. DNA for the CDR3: TGTGCCAGCAGCCAAGGACTAGGTTACTACGAGCAGTACTTC. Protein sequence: CASSQGLGYYEQYF. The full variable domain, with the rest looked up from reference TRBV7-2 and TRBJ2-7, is GAGVSQSPSNKVTEKGKDVELRCDPISGHTALYWYRQSLGQGLEFLIYFQGNSAPDKSGLPSDRFSAERTGGSVSTLTIQRTQQEDSAVYLCASSQGLGYYEQYFGPGTRLTVT.

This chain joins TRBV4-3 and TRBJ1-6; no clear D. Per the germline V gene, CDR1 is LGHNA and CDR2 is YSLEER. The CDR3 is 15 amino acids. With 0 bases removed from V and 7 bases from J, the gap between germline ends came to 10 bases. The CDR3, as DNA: TGCGCCAGCAGCCAAGATCGGCGGAGCAATTCACCCCTCCACTTT. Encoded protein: CASSQDRRSNSPLHF.

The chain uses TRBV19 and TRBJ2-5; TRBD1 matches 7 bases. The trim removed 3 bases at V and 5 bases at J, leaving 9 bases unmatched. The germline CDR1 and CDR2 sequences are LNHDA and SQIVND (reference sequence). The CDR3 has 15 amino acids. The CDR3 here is CASSIAGQASETQYF. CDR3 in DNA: TGTGCCAGTAGTATTGCCGGACAGGCCAGCGAGACCCAGTACTTC.

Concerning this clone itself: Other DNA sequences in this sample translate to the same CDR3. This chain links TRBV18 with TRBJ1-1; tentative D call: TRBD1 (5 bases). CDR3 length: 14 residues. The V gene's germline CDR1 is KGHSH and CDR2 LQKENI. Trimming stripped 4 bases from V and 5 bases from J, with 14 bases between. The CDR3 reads CASSLGRGNTEAFF. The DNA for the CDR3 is TGTGCCAGCTCACTAGGGCGGGGGAATACTGAAGCTTTCTTT.

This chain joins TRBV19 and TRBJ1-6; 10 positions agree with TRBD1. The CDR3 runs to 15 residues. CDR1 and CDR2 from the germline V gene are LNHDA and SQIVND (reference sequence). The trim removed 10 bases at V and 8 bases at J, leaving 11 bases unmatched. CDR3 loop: CATKTTGTGDSPLHF. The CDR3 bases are TGTGCCACCAAAACCACCGGGACAGGGGATTCACCCCTCCACTTT.

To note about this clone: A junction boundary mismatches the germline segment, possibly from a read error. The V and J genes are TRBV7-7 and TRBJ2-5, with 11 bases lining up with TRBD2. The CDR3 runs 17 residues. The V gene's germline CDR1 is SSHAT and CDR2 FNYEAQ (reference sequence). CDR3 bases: TGTGCTAGCAGCTTTAGAGGGTCGCTAGCGGGGGGAGAGACCCAGTACTTC. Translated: CASSFRGSLAGGETQYF.

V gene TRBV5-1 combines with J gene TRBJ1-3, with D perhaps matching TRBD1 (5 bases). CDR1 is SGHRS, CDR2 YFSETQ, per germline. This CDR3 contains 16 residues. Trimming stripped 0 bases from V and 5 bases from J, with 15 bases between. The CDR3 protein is CASSLGGTETRNTIYF. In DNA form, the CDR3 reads TGCGCCAGCAGCTTGGGGGGCACCGAAACGAGAAACACCATATATTTT. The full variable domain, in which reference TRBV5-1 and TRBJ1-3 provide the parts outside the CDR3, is KAGVTQTPRYLIKTRGQQVTLSCSPISGHRSVSWYQQTPGQGLQFLFEYFSETQRNKGNFPGRFSGRQFSNSRSEMNVSTLELGDSALYLCASSLGGTETRNTIYFGEGSWLTVV.

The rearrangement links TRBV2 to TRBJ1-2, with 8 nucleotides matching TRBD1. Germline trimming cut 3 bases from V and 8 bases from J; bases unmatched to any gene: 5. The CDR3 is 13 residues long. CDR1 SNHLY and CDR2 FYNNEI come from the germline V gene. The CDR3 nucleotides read TGTGCCAGCAGTGACCGACAGGGGAGGGGCTACACCTTC. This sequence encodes CASSDRQGRGYTF.

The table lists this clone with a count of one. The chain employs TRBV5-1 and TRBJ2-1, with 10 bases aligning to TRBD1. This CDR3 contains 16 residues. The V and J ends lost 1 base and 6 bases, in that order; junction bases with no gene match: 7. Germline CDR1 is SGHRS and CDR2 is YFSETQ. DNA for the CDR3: TGCGCCAGCAGCTTGCCTAGGACAGGGGGGACCAATGAGCAGTTCTTC. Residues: CASSLPRTGGTNEQFF.

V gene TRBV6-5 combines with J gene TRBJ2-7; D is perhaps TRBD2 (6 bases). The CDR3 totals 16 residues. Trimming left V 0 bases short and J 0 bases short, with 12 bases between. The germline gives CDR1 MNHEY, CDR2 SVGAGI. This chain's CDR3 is CASSYSATRDSYEQYF. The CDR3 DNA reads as TGTGCCAGCAGTTACTCGGCGACTAGAGACTCCTACGAGCAGTACTTC.

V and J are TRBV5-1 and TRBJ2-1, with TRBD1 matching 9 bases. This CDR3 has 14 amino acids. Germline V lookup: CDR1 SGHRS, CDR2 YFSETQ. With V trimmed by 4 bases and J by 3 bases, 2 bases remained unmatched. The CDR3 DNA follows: TGCGCCAGCAGCGCGGGACAGGGCTACAATGAGCAGTTCTTC. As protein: CASSAGQGYNEQFF.

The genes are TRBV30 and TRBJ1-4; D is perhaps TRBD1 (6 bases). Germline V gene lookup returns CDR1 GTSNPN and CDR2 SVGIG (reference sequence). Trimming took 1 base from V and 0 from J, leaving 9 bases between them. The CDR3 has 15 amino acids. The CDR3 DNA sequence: TGTGCCTGGAGTGGGAAGGGGGCAACTAATGAAAAACTGTTTTTT. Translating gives CAWSGKGATNEKLFF.

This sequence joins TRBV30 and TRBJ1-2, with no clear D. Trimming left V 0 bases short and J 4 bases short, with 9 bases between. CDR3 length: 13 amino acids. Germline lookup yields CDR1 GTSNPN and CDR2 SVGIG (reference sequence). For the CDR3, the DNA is TGTGCCTGGAGTGTGGCAATCCGCTATGGCTACACCTTC. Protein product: CAWSVAIRYGYTF.

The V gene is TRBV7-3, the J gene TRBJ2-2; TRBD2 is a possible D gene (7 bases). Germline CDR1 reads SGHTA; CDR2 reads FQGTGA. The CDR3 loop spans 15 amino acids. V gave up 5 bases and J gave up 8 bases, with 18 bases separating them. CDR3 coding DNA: TGTGCCAGCAGCCTCGGGGGGCCCTCGGAAGGGGAGCTGTTTTTT. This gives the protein CASSLGGPSEGELFF.

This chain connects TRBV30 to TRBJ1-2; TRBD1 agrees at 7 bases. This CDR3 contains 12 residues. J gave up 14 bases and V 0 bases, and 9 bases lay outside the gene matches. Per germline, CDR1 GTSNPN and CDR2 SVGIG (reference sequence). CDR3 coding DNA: TGTGCCTGGAGTGTACGGGACAGTACCTTTACCTTC. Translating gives CAWSVRDSTFTF.

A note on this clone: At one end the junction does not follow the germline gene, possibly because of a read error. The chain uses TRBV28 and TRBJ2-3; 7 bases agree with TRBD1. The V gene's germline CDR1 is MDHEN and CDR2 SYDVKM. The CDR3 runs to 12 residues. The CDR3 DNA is TGTGCCAGCAGGCCGACAGGGTTATCACAGAGTTTT. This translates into CASRPTGLSQSF.

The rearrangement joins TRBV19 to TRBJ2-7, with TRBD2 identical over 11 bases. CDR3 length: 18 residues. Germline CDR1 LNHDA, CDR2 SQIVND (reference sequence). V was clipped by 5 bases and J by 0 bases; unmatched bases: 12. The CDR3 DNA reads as TGTGCCAGTAGTCCTCCACCGGGACTAGCGGAGAGCTCCTACGAGCAGTACTTC. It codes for CASSPPPGLAESSYEQYF.

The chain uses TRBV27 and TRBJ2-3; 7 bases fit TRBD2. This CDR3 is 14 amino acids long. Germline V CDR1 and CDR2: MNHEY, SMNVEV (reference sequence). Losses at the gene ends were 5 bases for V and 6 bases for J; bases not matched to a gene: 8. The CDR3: CASSPSTSLDTQYF. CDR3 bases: TGTGCCAGCAGTCCGTCGACTAGCTTGGATACGCAGTATTTT.

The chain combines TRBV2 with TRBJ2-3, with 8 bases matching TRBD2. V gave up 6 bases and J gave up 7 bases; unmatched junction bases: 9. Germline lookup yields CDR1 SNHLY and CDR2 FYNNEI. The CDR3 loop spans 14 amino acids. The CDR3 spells CASSSGGGRNTQYF. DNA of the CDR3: TGTGCCAGCAGCTCGGGGGGGGGACGGAATACGCAGTATTTT.

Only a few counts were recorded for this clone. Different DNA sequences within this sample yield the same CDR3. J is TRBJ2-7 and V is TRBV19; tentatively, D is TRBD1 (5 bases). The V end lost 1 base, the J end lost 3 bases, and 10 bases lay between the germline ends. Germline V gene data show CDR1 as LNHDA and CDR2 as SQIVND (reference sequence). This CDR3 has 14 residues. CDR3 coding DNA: TGTGCCAGTAGTATAGGGCAGGGTGACTACGAGCAGTACTTC. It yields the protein CASSIGQGDYEQYF.